The 7 T cell receptor beta chains below come from one sample, sequenced in a study of CD8+CD57+ T cells in acquired aplastic anemia. The template for TCR beta VDJ and CDR3 sequence profiling was genomic DNA. In TCRdb, the reads were re-called with MiXCR into one record per CDR3 protein. The data contain about 190,000 distinct CDR3 sequences, 64% of them singletons. What was sequenced was sorted CD4+, CD8+, or CD8+CD57+ T cells (not recorded which) from PBMCs. These receptors came from a human donor with severe aplastic anemia or a healthy control (not recorded which).

The chain joins TRBV7-2 to TRBJ1-6; D ambiguous. The CDR3 totals 13 residues. Germline CDR1 is SGHTA and CDR2 is FQGNSA. The ends were cut back, 3 bases at V and 8 bases at J, with 8 bases in the middle. CDR3 sequence reads: CASSFDGDSPLHF. The CDR3 DNA is TGTGCCAGCAGCTTTGACGGCGATTCACCCCTCCACTTT. Full variable domain (missing parts from reference TRBV7-2 and TRBJ1-6): GAGVSQSPSNKVTEKGKDVELRCDPISGHTALYWYRQSLGQGLEFLIYFQGNSAPDKSGLPSDRFSAERTGGSVSTLTIQRTQQEDSAVYLCASSFDGDSPLHFGNGTRLTVT.

The rearrangement uses TRBV7-9 and TRBJ2-1; no firm D call. Germline values: CDR1 SEHNR, CDR2 FQNEAQ (reference sequence). Trimming shortened V by 5 bases and J by 5 bases, and 7 bases separated the two germline ends. The CDR3 is 12 amino acids. CDR3 residues: CASSLRDNEQFF. The CDR3 bases are TGTGCCAGCAGCCTCCGGGACAATGAGCAGTTCTTC.

This clonotype was observed once. The chain employs TRBV7-9 and TRBJ1-4; D possibly corresponds to TRBD1 (5 bases). CDR1 SEHNR and CDR2 FQNEAQ come from the germline V gene (reference sequence). This CDR3 is built from 14 residues. Trimming took 5 bases from V and 8 from J, leaving 15 bases between them. Here the CDR3 reads CASSPNRGNEKLFF. The CDR3 DNA reads TGTGCCAGCAGCCCAAATCGGGGGAACGAAAAACTGTTTTTT.

This chain joins TRBV7-9 and TRBJ2-1; 7 positions agree with TRBD1. CDR1 is SEHNR and CDR2 is FQNEAQ in the germline V gene (reference sequence). The CDR3 sequence is 14 residues long. Trimming removed 7 bases from V and 5 bases from J; junction bases left unmatched: 8. As DNA, the CDR3 is TGTGCCAGCACCTCCGGGACAGCAGACAATGAGCAGTTCTTC. This codes for CASTSGTADNEQFF. The full variable domain, completed using reference TRBV7-9 and TRBJ2-1, is DTGVSQNPRHKITKRGQNVTFRCDPISEHNRLYWYRQTLGQGPEFLTYFQNEAQLEKSRLLSDRFSAERPKGSFSTLEIQRTEQGDSAMYLCASTSGTADNEQFFGPGTRLTVL.

This clonotype appeared many times. The chain couples TRBV15 to TRBJ2-3; 9 bases fit TRBD2. V gave up 3 bases and J gave up 6 bases; unmatched junction bases: 7. The CDR3 runs to 15 residues. Germline values: CDR1 LNHNV, CDR2 YYDKDF (reference sequence). CDR3 DNA sequence: TGTGCCACCAGCAGGTTAGCGGGGGCATTGGATACGCAGTATTTT. Translation gives CATSRLAGALDTQYF.

This clonotype was seen repeatedly, ten times or more. The chain uses TRBV6-5 and TRBJ1-4, with D unresolved. V shed 8 bases and J shed 0 bases, with 10 bases lying between them. This CDR3 is built from 14 residues. Germline CDR1 is MNHEY and CDR2 is SVGAGI. CDR3 coding DNA: TGTGCCAGCGCCTCGCTGGCAACTAATGAAAAACTGTTTTTT. It translates to CASASLATNEKLFF.

The J gene is TRBJ2-7, the V gene TRBV7-6; TRBD2 might be the D (5 bases). This CDR3 spans 13 amino acids. V lost 6 bases to trimming and J lost 6 bases, with 15 bases between them. The germline gives CDR1 SGHVS, CDR2 FNYEAQ. The CDR3 DNA follows: TGTGCCAGCAGTGAACGGTCCGAGGGCGAGCAGTACTTC. It specifies CASSERSEGEQYF. Full variable domain (rest looked up from reference TRBV7-6 and TRBJ2-7): GAGVSQSPRYKVTKRGQDVALRCDPISGHVSLYWYRQALGQGPEFLTYFNYEAQQDKSGLPNDRFSAERPEGSISTLTIQRTEQRDSAMYRCASSERSEGEQYFGPGTRLTVT.